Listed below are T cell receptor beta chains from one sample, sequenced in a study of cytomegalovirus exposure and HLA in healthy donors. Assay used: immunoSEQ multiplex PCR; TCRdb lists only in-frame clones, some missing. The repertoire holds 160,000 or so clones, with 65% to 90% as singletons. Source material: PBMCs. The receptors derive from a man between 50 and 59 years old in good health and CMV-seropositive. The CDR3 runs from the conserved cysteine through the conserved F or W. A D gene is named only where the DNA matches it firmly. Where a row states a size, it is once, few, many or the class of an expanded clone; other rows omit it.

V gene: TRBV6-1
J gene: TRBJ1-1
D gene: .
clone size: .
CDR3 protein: CASSEYRDNTEAFF
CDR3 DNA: TGTGCCAGCAGTGAGTACAGAGATAACACTGAAGCTTTCTTT

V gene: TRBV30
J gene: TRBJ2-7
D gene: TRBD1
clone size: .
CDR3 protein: CAWRRGQGAREQYF
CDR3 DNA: TGTGCCTGGAGGAGGGGACAGGGGGCCCGCGAGCAGTACTTC

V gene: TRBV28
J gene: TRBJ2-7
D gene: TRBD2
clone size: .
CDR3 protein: CASTDRPPGLAGAHEQYF
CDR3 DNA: TGTGCCAGCACCGACCGTCCACCGGGACTAGCGGGAGCTCACGAGCAGTACTTC

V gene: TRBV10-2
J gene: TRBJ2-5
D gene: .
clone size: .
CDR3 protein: CASRTSGTQYF
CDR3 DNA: TGCGCCAGCAGGACAAGTGGGACCCAGTACTTC

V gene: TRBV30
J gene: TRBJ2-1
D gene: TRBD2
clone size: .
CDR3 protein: CAWRLAGGPDEQFF
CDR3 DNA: TGTGCCTGGAGACTAGCGGGAGGGCCCGATGAGCAGTTCTTC

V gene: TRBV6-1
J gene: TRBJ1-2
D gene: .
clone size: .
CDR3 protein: CASAQERNYGYTF
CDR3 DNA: TGTGCCAGCGCACAGGAGAGGAACTATGGCTACACCTTC

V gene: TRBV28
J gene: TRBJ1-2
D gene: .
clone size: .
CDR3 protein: CASSGSGGIVDYGYTF
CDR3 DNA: TGTGCCAGCAGTGGATCTGGGGGGATTGTGGACTATGGCTACACCTTC

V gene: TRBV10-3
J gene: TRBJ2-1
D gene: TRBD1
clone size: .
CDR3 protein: CAIRIGQGAGNEQFF
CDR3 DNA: TGTGCCATCAGGATCGGACAGGGGGCGGGAAATGAGCAGTTCTTC

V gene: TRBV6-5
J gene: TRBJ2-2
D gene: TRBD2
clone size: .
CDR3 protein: CASSFGLAGGPGELFF
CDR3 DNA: TGTGCCAGCAGTTTCGGACTAGCGGGAGGGCCCGGGGAGCTGTTTTTT

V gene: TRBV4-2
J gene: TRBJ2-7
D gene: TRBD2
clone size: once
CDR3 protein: CASSQGASGSTYEQYF
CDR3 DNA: TGTGCCAGCAGCCAAGGGGCTAGCGGGAGCACCTACGAGCAGTACTTC

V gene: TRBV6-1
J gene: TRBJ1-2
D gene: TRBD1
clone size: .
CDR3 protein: CASRTGLTNYGYTF
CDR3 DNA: TGTGCCAGCAGGACAGGGCTTACTAACTATGGCTACACCTTC

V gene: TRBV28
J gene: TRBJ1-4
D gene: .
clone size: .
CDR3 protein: CASSLLQVANEKLFF
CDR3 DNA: TGTGCCAGCAGTTTATTGCAGGTGGCTAATGAAAAACTGTTTTTT

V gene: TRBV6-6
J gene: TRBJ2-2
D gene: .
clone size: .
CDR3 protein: CASSYGGGSSGELFF
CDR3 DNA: TGTGCCAGCAGTTACGGAGGGGGCTCTTCCGGGGAGCTGTTTTTT

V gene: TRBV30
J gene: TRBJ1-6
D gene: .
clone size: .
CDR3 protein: CAWRQPRGPLHF
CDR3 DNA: TGTGCCTGGAGACAGCCTAGGGGACCCCTCCACTTT

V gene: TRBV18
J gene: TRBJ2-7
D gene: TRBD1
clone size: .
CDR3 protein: CASSLGQGVSYEQYF
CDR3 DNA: TGTGCCAGCTCACTAGGACAGGGGGTCTCCTACGAGCAGTACTTC

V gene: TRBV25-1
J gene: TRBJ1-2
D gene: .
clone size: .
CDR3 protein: CASSYGGGYGYTF
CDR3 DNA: TGTGCCAGCAGTTATGGGGGCGGCTATGGCTACACCTTC

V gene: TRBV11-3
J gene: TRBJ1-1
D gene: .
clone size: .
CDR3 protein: CASSLGPVGTEAFF
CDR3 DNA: TGTGCCAGCAGCTTAGGCCCAGTCGGGACTGAAGCTTTCTTT

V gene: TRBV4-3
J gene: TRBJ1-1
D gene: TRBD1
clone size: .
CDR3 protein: CASSRPDRSTEAFF
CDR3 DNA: TGCGCCAGCAGCCGGCCGGACAGGTCCACTGAAGCTTTCTTT

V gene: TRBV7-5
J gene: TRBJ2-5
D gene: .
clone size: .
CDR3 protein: CASPRRTITNGETQYF
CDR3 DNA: TGTGCCAGCCCACGCAGGACAATTACAAACGGGGAGACCCAGTACTTC

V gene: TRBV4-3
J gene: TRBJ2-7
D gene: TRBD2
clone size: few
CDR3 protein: CASSPGLAGVYEQYF
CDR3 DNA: TGCGCCAGCAGCCCGGGACTAGCGGGGGTCTACGAGCAGTACTTC

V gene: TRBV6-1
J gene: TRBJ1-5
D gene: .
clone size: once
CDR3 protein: CASSLTSGGNQPQHF
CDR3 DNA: TGTGCCAGCAGTTTAACTTCCGGGGGCAATCAGCCCCAGCATTTT

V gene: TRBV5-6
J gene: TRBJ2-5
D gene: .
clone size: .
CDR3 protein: CASSSLYVLVETQYF
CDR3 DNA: TGTGCCAGCAGCTCCTTATATGTACTGGTGGAGACCCAGTACTTC

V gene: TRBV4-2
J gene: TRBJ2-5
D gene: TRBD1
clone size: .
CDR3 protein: CASSLLTGVGETQYF
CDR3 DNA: TGTGCCAGCAGCCTTCTAACAGGGGTTGGGGAGACCCAGTACTTC

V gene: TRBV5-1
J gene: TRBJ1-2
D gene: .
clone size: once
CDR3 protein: CASSVTRTAKQNYGYTF
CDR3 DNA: TGCGCCAGCAGCGTGACCCGGACAGCCAAACAAAACTATGGCTACACCTTC

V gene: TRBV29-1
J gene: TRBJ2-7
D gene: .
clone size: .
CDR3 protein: CSVIKPTAYEQYF
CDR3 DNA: TGCAGCGTCATTAAGCCGACAGCCTACGAGCAGTACTTC

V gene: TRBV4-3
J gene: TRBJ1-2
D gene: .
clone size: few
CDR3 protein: CASSQDMRGYTF
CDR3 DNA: TGCGCCAGCAGCCAAGATATGCGTGGCTACACCTTC

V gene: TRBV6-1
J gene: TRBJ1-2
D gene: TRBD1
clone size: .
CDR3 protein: CASSDRDRGLTNYGYTF
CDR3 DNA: TGTGCCAGCAGTGACCGGGACAGGGGGCTTACTAACTATGGCTACACCTTC

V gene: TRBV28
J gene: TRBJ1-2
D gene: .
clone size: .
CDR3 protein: CASSSDNYGYTF
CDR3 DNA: TGTGCCAGCAGCAGCGACAACTATGGCTACACCTTC

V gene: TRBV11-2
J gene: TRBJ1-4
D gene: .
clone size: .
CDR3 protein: CASSPAWAGYEKLFF
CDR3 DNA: TGTGCCAGCAGCCCAGCTTGGGCAGGGTATGAAAAACTGTTTTTT

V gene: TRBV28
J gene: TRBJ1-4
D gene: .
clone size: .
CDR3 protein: CASRPPGVEKLFF
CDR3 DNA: TGTGCCAGCAGGCCCCCAGGGGTTGAAAAACTGTTTTTT

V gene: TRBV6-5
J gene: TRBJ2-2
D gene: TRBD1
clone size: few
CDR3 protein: CAIRTGAGELFF
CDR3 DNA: TGTGCCATCCGGACAGGGGCCGGGGAGCTGTTTTTT

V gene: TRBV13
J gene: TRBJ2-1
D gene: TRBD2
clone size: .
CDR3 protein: CASSPRLAGEYNEQFF
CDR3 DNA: TGTGCCAGCAGCCCTAGACTAGCGGGAGAGTACAATGAGCAGTTCTTC

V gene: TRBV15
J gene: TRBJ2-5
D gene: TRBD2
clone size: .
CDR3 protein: CATSRDRGGSETQYF
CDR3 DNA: TGTGCCACCAGCAGAGATCGGGGGGGCTCAGAGACCCAGTACTTC

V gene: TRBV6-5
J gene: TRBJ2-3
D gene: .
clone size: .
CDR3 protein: CASSYSGQARGDTQYF
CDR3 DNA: TGTGCCAGCAGTTACTCGGGGCAGGCTCGGGGGGATACGCAGTATTTT

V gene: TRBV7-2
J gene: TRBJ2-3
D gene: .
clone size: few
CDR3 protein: CASSFGSAPDTQYF
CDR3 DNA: TGTGCCAGCAGCTTCGGTAGCGCTCCCGATACGCAGTATTTT

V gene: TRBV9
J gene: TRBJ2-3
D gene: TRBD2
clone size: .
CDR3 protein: CASSSGLARVTDTQYF
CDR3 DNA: TGTGCCAGCAGCTCAGGACTAGCGAGGGTTACAGATACGCAGTATTTT

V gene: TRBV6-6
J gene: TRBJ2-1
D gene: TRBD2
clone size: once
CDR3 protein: CASTLAGVSNEQFF
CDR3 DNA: TGTGCCAGCACCCTAGCGGGAGTTTCTAATGAGCAGTTCTTC

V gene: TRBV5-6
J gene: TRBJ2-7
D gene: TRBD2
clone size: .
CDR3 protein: CASSVGTSGGSYEQYF
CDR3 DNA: TGTGCCAGCAGCGTAGGGACTAGCGGGGGATCCTACGAGCAGTACTTC

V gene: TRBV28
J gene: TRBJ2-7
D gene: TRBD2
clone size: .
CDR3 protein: CASSLASGRGEQYF
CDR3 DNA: TGTGCCAGCAGTTTAGCTAGCGGGAGGGGCGAGCAGTACTTC

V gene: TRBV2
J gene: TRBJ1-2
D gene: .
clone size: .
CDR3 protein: CASSDGNSNYGYTF
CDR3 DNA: TGTGCCAGCAGTGACGGGAATTCTAACTATGGCTACACCTTC

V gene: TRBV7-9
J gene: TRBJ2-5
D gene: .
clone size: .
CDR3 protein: CASSFGGEVETQYF
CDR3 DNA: TGTGCCAGCAGCTTCGGAGGGGAAGTGGAGACCCAGTACTTC

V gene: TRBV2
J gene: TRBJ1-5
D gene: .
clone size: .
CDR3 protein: CASPSWTVESNQPQHF
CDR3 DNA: TGTGCCAGCCCCTCCTGGACAGTGGAGAGCAATCAGCCCCAGCATTTT

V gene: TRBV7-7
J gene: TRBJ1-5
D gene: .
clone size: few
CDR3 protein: CASSLQGIGQPQHF
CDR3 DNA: TGTGCTAGCAGCCTACAGGGAATAGGGCAGCCCCAGCATTTT

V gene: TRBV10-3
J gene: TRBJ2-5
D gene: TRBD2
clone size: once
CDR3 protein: CASSGTSGRLQETQYF
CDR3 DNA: TGTGCCAGTTCCGGGACTAGCGGGAGGCTTCAAGAGACCCAGTACTTC

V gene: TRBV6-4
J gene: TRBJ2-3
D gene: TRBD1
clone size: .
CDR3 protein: CASSAGTDSTDTQYF
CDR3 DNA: TGTGCCAGCAGCGCCGGGACAGATAGCACAGATACGCAGTATTTT

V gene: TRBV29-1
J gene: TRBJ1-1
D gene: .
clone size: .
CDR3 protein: CSVETSQGTEAFF
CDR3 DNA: TGCAGCGTTGAGACCTCCCAGGGCACTGAAGCTTTCTTT

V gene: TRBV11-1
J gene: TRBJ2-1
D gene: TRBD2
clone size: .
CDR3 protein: CASSPLAGGNANNEQFF
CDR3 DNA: TGTGCCAGCAGCCCTCTAGCGGGAGGGAACGCGAACAATGAGCAGTTCTTC

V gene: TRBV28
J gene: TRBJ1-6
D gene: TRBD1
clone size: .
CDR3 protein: CASRLTQTGVISYNSPLHF
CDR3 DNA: TGTGCCAGCAGGCTCACCCAAACAGGGGTGATCTCCTATAATTCACCCCTCCACTTT

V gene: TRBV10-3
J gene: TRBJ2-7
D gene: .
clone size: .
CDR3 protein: CAISPTAGVGEQYF
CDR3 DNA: TGTGCCATCAGTCCTACGGCAGGGGTTGGCGAGCAGTACTTC

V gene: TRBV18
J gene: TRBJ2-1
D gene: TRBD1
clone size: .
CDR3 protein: CASSLTQGTGGEQFF
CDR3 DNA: TGTGCCAGCTCACTCACACAGGGAACAGGGGGTGAGCAGTTCTTC

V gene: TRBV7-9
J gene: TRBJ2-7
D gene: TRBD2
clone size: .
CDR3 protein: CASSPSGGTYEQYF
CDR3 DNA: TGTGCCAGCAGCCCTTCGGGAGGCACTTACGAGCAGTACTTC

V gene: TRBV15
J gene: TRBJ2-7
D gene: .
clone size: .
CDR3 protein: CATSRGGQPYEQYF
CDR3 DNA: TGTGCCACCAGCAGAGGCGGACAGCCCTACGAGCAGTACTTC